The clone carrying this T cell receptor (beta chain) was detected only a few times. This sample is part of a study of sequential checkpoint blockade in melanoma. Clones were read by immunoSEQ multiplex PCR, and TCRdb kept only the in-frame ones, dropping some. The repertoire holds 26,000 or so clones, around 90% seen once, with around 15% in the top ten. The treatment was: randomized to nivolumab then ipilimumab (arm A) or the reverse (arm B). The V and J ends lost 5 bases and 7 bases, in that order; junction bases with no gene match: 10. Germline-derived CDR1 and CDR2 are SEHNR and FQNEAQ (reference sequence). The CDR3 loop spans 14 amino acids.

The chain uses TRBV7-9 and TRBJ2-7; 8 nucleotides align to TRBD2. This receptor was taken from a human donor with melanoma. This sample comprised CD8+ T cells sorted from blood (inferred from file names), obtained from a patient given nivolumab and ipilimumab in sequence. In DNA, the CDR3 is TGTGCCAGCAGCCCCCCCAGCGGGAGCGTTGAGCAGTACTTC. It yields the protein CASSPPSGSVEQYF.